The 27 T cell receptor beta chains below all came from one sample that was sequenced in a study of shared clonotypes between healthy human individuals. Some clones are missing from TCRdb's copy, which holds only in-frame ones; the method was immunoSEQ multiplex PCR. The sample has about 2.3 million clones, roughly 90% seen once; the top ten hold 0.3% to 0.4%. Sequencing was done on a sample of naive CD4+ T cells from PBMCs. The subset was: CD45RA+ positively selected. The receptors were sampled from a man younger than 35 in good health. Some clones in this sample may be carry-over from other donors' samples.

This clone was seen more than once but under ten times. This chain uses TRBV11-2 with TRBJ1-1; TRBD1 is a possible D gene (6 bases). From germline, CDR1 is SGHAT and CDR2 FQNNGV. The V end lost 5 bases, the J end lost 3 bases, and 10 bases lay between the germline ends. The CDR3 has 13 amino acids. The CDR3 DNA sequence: TGTGCCAGCAGCGCGTACAGGGACACTGAAGCTTTCTTT. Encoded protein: CASSAYRDTEAFF.

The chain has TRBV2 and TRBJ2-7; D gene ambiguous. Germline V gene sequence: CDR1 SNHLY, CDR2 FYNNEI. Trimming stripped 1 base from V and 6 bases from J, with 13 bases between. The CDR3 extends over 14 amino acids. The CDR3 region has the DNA TGTGCCAGCAGTGAAGGTTGGACCCACTCCGAGCAGTACTTC. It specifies CASSEGWTHSEQYF. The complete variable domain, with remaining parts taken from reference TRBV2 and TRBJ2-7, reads EPEVTQTPSHQVTQMGQEVILRCVPISNHLYFYWYRQILGQKVEFLVSFYNNEISEKSEIFDDQFSVERPDGSNFTLKIRSTKLEDSAMYFCASSEGWTHSEQYFGPGTRLTVT.

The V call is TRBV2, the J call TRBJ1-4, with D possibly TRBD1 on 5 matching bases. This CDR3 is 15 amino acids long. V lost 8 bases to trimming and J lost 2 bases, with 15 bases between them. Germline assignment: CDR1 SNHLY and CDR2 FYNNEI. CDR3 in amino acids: CASSRQPQTNEKLFF. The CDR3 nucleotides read TGTGCCAGCTCCCGACAGCCCCAGACTAATGAAAAACTGTTTTTT.

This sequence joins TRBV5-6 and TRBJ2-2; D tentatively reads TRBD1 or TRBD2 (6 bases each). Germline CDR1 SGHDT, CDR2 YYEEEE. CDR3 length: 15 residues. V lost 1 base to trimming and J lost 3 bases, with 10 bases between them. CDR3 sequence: CASSLRGRYTGELFF. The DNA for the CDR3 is TGTGCCAGCAGCTTGCGGGGGCGGTACACCGGGGAGCTGTTTTTT.

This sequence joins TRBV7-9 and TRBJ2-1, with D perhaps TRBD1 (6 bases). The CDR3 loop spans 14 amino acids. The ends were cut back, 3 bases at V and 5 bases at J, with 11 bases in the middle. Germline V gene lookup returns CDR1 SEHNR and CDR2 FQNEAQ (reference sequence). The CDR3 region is CASSFPRDNNEQFF. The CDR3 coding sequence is TGTGCCAGCAGCTTTCCCCGGGACAACAATGAGCAGTTCTTC.

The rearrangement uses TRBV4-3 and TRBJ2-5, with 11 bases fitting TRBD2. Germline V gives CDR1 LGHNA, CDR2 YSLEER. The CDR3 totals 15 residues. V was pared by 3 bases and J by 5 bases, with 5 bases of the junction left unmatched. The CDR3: CASSQATSGSETQYF. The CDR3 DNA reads TGCGCCAGCAGCCAGGCCACTAGCGGGAGCGAGACCCAGTACTTC.

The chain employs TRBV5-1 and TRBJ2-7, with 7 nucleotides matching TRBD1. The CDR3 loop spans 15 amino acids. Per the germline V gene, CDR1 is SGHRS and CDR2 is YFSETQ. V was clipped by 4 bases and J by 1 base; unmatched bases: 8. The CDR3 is CASSPTGDSSYEQYF. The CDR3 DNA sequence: TGCGCCAGCAGCCCCACCGGGGACAGTTCCTACGAGCAGTACTTC.

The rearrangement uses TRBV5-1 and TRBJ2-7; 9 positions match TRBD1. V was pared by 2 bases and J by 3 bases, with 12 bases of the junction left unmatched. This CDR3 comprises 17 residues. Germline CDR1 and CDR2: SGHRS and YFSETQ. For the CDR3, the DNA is TGCGCCAGCAGCTTAATGATTTCAGGGACAGGGAACTACGAGCAGTACTTC. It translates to CASSLMISGTGNYEQYF.

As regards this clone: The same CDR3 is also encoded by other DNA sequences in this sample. The CDR3 DNA sequence: TGTGCCAGCAGTTTAGCGGGAGGTCGTCAAGAGACCCAGTACTTC. This translates into CASSLAGGRQETQYF. The gene calls are TRBV28 and TRBJ2-5; 8 bases align to TRBD2. The germline V gene encodes CDR1 MDHEN and CDR2 SYDVKM. The CDR3 is 15 residues long. The ends lost 2 bases at V and 2 bases at J; junction bases unmatched: 4.

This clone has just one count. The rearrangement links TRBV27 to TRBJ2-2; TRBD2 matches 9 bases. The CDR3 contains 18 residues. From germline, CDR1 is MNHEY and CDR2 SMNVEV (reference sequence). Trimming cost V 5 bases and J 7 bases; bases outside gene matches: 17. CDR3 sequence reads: CASSQLYLAGAANGELFF. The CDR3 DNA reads TGTGCCAGCAGTCAACTTTACTTAGCGGGAGCCGCGAACGGGGAGCTGTTTTTT.

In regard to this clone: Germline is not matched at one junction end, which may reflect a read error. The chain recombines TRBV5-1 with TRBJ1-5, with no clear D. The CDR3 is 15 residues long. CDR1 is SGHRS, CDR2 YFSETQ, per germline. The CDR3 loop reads CASSPGANSNRPQHF. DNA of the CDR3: TGCGCCAGCAGCCCAGGAGCTAATAGCAATCGGCCCCAGCATTTT.

CDR3 in DNA: TGCGCCAGCAGCCAAGGGCAGGGGGCTCGTGAAAAACTGTTTTTT. This encodes CASSQGQGAREKLFF. The chain employs TRBV4-1 and TRBJ1-4, with 8 bases lining up with TRBD1. Unmatched junction bases numbered 5, after V lost 1 base and J lost 7 bases. The V gene's germline CDR1 is MGHRA and CDR2 YSYEKL. CDR3 length: 15 amino acids.

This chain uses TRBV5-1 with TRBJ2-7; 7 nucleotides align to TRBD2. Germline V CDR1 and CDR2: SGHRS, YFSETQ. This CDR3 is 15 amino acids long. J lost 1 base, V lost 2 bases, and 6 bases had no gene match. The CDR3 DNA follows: TGCGCCAGCAGCTTACGGCTAGCGGAATCCTACGAGCAGTACTTC. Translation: CASSLRLAESYEQYF.

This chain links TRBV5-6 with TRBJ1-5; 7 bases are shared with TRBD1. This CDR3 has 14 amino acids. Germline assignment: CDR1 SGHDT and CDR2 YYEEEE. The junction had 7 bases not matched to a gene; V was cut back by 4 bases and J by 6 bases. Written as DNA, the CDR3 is TGTGCCAGCAGCCAACAGGGGAGAGGTCAGCCCCAGCATTTT. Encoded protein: CASSQQGRGQPQHF.

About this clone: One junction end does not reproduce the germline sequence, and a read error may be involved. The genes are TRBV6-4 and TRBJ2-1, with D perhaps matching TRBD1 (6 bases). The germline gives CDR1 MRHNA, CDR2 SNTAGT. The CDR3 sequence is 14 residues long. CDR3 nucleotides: TGTGCCAGCAGAAGGACAGCCCTTTACAATCAGCAGTTCTTC. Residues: CASRRTALYNQQFF.

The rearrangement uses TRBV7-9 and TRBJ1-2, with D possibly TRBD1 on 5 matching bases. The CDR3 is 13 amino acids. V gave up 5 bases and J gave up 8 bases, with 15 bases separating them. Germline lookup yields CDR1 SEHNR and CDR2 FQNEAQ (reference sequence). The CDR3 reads CASSSTQGVGYTF. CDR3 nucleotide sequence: TGTGCCAGCAGCAGCACCCAGGGAGTCGGCTACACCTTC. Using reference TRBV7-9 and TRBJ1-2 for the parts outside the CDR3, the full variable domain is DTGVSQNPRHKITKRGQNVTFRCDPISEHNRLYWYRQTLGQGPEFLTYFQNEAQLEKSRLLSDRFSAERPKGSFSTLEIQRTEQGDSAMYLCASSSTQGVGYTFGSGTRLTVV.

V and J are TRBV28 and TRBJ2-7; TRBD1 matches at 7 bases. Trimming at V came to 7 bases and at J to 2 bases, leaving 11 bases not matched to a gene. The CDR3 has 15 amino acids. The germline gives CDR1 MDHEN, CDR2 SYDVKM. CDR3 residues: CASTEHGTDPYEQYF. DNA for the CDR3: TGTGCCAGCACCGAACACGGGACAGACCCCTACGAGCAGTACTTC.

The CDR3 region is CASSSSGISYEQYF. In nucleotides, the CDR3 is TGCGCCAGCAGCTCTAGCGGGATCTCCTACGAGCAGTACTTC. This chain links TRBV5-1 with TRBJ2-7, with 9 nucleotides matching TRBD2. Germline V gene lookup returns CDR1 SGHRS and CDR2 YFSETQ. The CDR3 is made up of 14 amino acids. V gave up 3 bases and J gave up 0 bases; unmatched junction bases: 1.

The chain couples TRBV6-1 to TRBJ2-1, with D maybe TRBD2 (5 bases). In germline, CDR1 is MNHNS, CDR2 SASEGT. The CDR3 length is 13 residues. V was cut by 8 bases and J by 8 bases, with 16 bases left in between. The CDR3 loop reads CASALRGRYEQFF. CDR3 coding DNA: TGTGCCAGCGCCCTTCGGGGAAGGTATGAGCAGTTCTTC.

The CDR3 DNA is TGTGCCAGCAGGAGGGAAGTTGTAGAAAAACTGTTTTTT. Translation: CASRREVVEKLFF. The chain uses TRBV2 and TRBJ1-4; D unresolved. V was shortened by 6 bases and J by 8 bases, with 13 bases between the two germline ends. Germline CDR1 SNHLY, CDR2 FYNNEI. The CDR3 totals 13 residues.

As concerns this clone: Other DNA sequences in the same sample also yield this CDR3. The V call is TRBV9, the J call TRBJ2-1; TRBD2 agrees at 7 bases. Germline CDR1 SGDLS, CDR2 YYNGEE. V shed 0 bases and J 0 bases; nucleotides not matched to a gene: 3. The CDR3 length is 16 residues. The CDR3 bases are TGTGCCAGCAGCGTAGCGGGCGGGAGCTCCTACAATGAGCAGTTCTTC. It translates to CASSVAGGSSYNEQFF.

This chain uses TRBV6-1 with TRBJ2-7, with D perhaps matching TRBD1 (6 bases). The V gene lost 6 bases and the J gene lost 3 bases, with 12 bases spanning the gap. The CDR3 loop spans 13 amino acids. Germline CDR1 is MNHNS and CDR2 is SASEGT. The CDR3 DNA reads TGTGCCAGCAGAAGGACAGTTTTCTACGAGCAGTACTTC. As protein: CASRRTVFYEQYF.

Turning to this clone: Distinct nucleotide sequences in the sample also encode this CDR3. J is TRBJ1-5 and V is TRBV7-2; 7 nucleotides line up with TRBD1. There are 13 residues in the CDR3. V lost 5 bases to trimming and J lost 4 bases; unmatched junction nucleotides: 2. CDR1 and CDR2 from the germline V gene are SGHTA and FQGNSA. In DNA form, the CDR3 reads TGTGCCAGCAGCCCGGACAGGAATCAGCCCCAGCATTTT. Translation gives CASSPDRNQPQHF. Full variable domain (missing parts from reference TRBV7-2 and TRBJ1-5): GAGVSQSPSNKVTEKGKDVELRCDPISGHTALYWYRQSLGQGLEFLIYFQGNSAPDKSGLPSDRFSAERTGGSVSTLTIQRTQQEDSAVYLCASSPDRNQPQHFGDGTRLSIL.

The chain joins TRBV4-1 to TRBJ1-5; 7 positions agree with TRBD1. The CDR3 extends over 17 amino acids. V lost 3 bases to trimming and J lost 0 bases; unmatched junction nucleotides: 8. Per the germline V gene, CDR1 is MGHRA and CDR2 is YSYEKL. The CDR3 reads CASSHVTGRYSNQPQHF. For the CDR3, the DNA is TGCGCCAGCAGCCACGTGACAGGGCGCTATAGCAATCAGCCCCAGCATTTT.

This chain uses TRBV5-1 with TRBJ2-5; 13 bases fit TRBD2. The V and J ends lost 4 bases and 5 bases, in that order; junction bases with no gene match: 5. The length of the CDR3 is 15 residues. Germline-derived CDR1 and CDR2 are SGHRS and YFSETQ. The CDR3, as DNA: TGCGCCAGCAGCCCGACTAGCGGGGGGTCGGAGACCCAGTACTTC. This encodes CASSPTSGGSETQYF.

The CDR3: CASRMRGWETQYF. For the CDR3, the DNA is TGTGCCAGCAGGATGCGGGGGTGGGAGACCCAGTACTTC. The genes are TRBV27 and TRBJ2-5; 7 nucleotides match TRBD2. Germline assignment: CDR1 MNHEY and CDR2 SMNVEV (reference sequence). The CDR3 has 13 amino acids. Unmatched junction bases numbered 6, after V lost 6 bases and J lost 5 bases.

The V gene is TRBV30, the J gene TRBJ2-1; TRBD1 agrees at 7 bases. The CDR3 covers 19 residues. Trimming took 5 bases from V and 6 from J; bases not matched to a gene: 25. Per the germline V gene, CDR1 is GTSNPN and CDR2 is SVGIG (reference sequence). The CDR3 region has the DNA TGTGCCTGGGGTAAATACAAACCTTCGGACAGGTTTTTTTCCAATGAGCAGTTCTTC. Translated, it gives CAWGKYKPSDRFFSNEQFF.